Each of the 13 T cell receptor beta chains below was sequenced from the same sample in a study of blood T cell repertoires in COVID-19. Generated by immunoSEQ multiplex PCR, the TCRdb table keeps only in-frame clones and is missing some. The table has roughly 200,000 clones, roughly 80% seen once. Sequenced sample: peripheral blood. The receptors were sampled from a man aged 50-59 years who had recovered from COVID-19.

This clone was seen more than once but under ten times. The chain couples TRBV7-9 to TRBJ2-1, with D tentatively TRBD2 (6 bases). The V end was cut by 1 base, the J end by 12 bases, with 22 bases between. Germline CDR1 and CDR2: SEHNR and FQNEAQ (reference sequence). The CDR3 has 16 residues. CDR3 coding DNA: TGTGCCAGCAGCTTAGGAGGGGCGGGACGGGCGAGGTCGCAGTTCTTC. This gives the protein CASSLGGAGRARSQFF.

V and J are TRBV28 and TRBJ1-5; tentative D call: TRBD1 (5 bases). Trimming removed 4 bases at V and 1 base at J, with 11 bases between. Germline V lookup: CDR1 MDHEN, CDR2 SYDVKM. The CDR3 contains 15 residues. CDR3 coding DNA: TGTGCCAGCAGTTATCTCGACAGAAGCAATCAGCCCCAGCATTTT. This gives the protein CASSYLDRSNQPQHF.

In its sample, this clone was seen once. The chain carries TRBV5-1 and TRBJ2-7; tentatively, D is TRBD2 (6 bases). CDR1 SGHRS and CDR2 YFSETQ come from the germline V gene. The CDR3 extends over 14 amino acids. V lost 5 bases, J lost 6 bases, and 18 bases lay in between. The chain's CDR3 is CASSPGVRAGEQYF. CDR3 nucleotide sequence: TGCGCCAGCAGTCCGGGGGTGAGGGCGGGCGAGCAGTACTTC.

This clone was picked up a small number of times. J is TRBJ2-6 and V is TRBV11-1; possibly TRBD1 for D (6 bases). The CDR3 runs to 16 residues. Germline loops: CDR1 SGHAT, CDR2 FQDESV (reference sequence). V gave up 7 bases and J gave up 1 base, with 14 bases separating them. This CDR3 is CASMPGVFSGANVLTF. CDR3 in DNA: TGTGCCAGCATGCCAGGGGTTTTTTCTGGGGCCAACGTCCTGACTTTC. The full variable domain, completed using reference TRBV11-1 and TRBJ2-6, is EAEVAQSPRYKITEKSQAVAFWCDPISGHATLYWYRQILGQGPELLVQFQDESVVDDSQLPKDRFSAERLKGVDSTLKIQPAELGDSAMYLCASMPGVFSGANVLTFGAGSRLTVL.

This chain joins TRBV7-8 and TRBJ2-3, with 8 bases fitting TRBD1. CDR1 SGHVS and CDR2 FQNEAQ come from the germline V gene. The junction had 8 bases not matched to a gene; V was cut back by 7 bases and J by 8 bases. The CDR3 runs 13 residues. CDR3 coding DNA: TGTGCCAGCACCCAGACTGGACAGGGTACGCAGTATTTT. This sequence encodes CASTQTGQGTQYF.

The chain combines TRBV18 with TRBJ2-2; 7 nucleotides align to TRBD1. This CDR3 contains 15 residues. Germline V gene data show CDR1 as KGHSH and CDR2 as LQKENI. V was pared by 5 bases and J by 2 bases, with 5 bases of the junction left unmatched. The CDR3 DNA reads TGTGCCAGCTCAGAGACAGGGAGTAACACCGGGGAGCTGTTTTTT. This translates into CASSETGSNTGELFF.

This chain connects TRBV2 to TRBJ1-3, with D possibly matching TRBD1 (5 bases). This CDR3 region has 13 residues. V shed 4 bases and J shed 6 bases, with 10 bases lying between them. Germline V gene data show CDR1 as SNHLY and CDR2 as FYNNEI. This CDR3 reads CASSAGGANTIYF. Here the CDR3 DNA reads TGTGCCAGCAGTGCCGGAGGGGCAAACACCATATATTTT.

This rearrangement joins TRBV6-5 to TRBJ2-3, with D possibly being TRBD1 (5 bases). Germline CDR1 and CDR2: MNHEY and SVGAGI. The ends were cut back, 6 bases at V and 6 bases at J, with 13 bases in the middle. This CDR3 comprises 13 residues. The CDR3 sequence: CASRVTASDTQYF. The CDR3 coding sequence is TGTGCCAGCAGGGTGACAGCCAGCGATACGCAGTATTTT.

This sequence joins TRBV5-1 and TRBJ2-7, with D maybe TRBD1 (5 bases). The germline gives CDR1 SGHRS, CDR2 YFSETQ. Trimming shortened V by 3 bases and J by 3 bases, and 10 bases separated the two germline ends. The CDR3 spans 13 residues. CDR3 residues: CASSYDSNYEQYF. The CDR3 coding sequence is TGCGCCAGCAGCTACGACAGCAACTACGAGCAGTACTTC.

This clone was picked up a small number of times. This rearrangement joins TRBV7-9 to TRBJ2-7, with 7 bases fitting TRBD1. Germline lookup yields CDR1 SEHNR and CDR2 FQNEAQ (reference sequence). J gave up 2 bases and V 5 bases, and 12 bases lay outside the gene matches. The CDR3 is 16 amino acids. This CDR3 is CASSPVRGQRTYEQYF. CDR3 DNA sequence: TGTGCCAGCAGCCCTGTTAGGGGACAGAGAACCTACGAGCAGTACTTC. The entire variable domain, with the rest obtained from reference TRBV7-9 and TRBJ2-7, is as follows: DTGVSQNPRHKITKRGQNVTFRCDPISEHNRLYWYRQTLGQGPEFLTYFQNEAQLEKSRLLSDRFSAERPKGSFSTLEIQRTEQGDSAMYLCASSPVRGQRTYEQYFGPGTRLTVT.

The rearrangement links TRBV7-2 to TRBJ2-4, with TRBD2 as a possible D gene (6 bases). Germline V gene sequence: CDR1 SGHTA, CDR2 FQGNSA. The ends were cut back, 6 bases at V and 4 bases at J, with 13 bases in the middle. The length of the CDR3 is 14 residues. The DNA of the CDR3 is TGTGCCAGCAGTTTGCGTGGGGGGAAAAACATTCAGTACTTC. It translates to CASSLRGGKNIQYF.

This clone showed up just a few times. The chain uses TRBV7-6 and TRBJ2-1; 8 nucleotides align to TRBD2. Germline CDR1 and CDR2: SGHVS and FNYEAQ. The trim removed 4 bases at V and 3 bases at J, leaving 5 bases unmatched. CDR3 length: 15 residues. CDR3 coding DNA: TGTGCCAGCAGCTCCGTAGCGGGAATCTACAATGAGCAGTTCTTC. Its translation: CASSSVAGIYNEQFF.

V and J are TRBV12-3 or TRBV12-4 and TRBJ2-5; a possible D gene is TRBD2 (5 bases). Deletions cut 6 bases from V and 2 bases from J, with 10 bases between. This CDR3 contains 13 residues. The CDR3 coding sequence is TGTGCCAGCAGGTTGAGCGGACAAGAGACCCAGTACTTC. It specifies CASRLSGQETQYF.